Listed below are T cell receptor gamma chains from one sample, sequenced in a study of Vδ1+ human thymocytes. TCRdb repeated clone calling on the multiplex PCR reads with CATT. The sample lists about 22,000 gamma-chain clones, approximately 15% seen once, with 1.9% in the top ten. Specimen: Vdelta1+ gamma-delta thymocytes from the thymus. These receptors were obtained from a child younger than two who had congenital heart surgery. The CDR3 runs from the conserved cysteine through the conserved F or W. The order of the fields is clone size, J gene, V gene, CDR3 DNA, CDR3 protein. Clone size is shown for a subset of rows, as once, few, many or a class of expanded clone.

>-|TRGJ1/TRGJ2|TRGV3
TGTGCCACCTGGGACAGGCCTCATTTTGATTATAAGAAACTCTTT
CATWDRPHFDYKKLF
>few|TRGJ1/TRGJ2|TRGV4
TGTGCCACCTGGAATGGGCAGGTGAAGAAACTCTTT
CATWNGQVKKLF
>few|TRGJ1/TRGJ2|TRGV2
TGTGCCACCTGGGACGGGCCGCGGTATTATAAGAAACTCTTT
CATWDGPRYYKKLF
>-|TRGJ1/TRGJ2|TRGV9
TGTGCCTTGTGGGAGGTGCATGCGAAACTCTTT
CALWEVHAKLF
>medium-sized|TRGJ1/TRGJ2|TRGV4
TGTGCCACCTGGAATCTGAATTATTATAAGAAACTCTTT
CATWNLNYYKKLF
>few|TRGJ1/TRGJ2|TRGV4
TGTGCCACCTGGCGGAATTATAAGAAACTCTTT
CATWRNYKKLF
>few|TRGJ1/TRGJ2|TRGV2
TGTGCCACCTGGGACGGGCCCAGGGATAAGAAACTCTTT
CATWDGPRDKKLF
>-|TRGJ1/TRGJ2|TRGV9
TGTGCCTTGTGGGCAGGGTATAAGAAACTCTTT
CALWAGYKKLF
>few|TRGJ1/TRGJ2|TRGV9
TGTGCCTTGTGGGAGCCTGATGAGAAACTCTTT
CALWEPDEKLF
>few|TRGJ1/TRGJ2|TRGV9
TGTGCCTTGTGGGAGGTGCCCTCAAGGATTAAGAAACTCTTT
CALWEVPSRIKKLF
>few|TRGJP2|TRGV4
TGTGCCACTGGGATAGCCGGGAGTGATTGGATCAAGACGTTT
CATGIAGSDWIKTF
>-|TRGJ1/TRGJ2|TRGV3
TGTGCCACCTGGGACCCCTCTTATTATAAGAAACTCTTT
CATWDPSYYKKLF
>-|TRGJP2|TRGV3
TGTGCCACCTGGGACAGGCTGAGTAGTGATTGGATCAAGACGTTT
CATWDRLSSDWIKTF
>few|TRGJ1/TRGJ2|TRGV4
TGTGCCACCTGGGAGGCTGCTTATTATAAGAAACTCTTT
CATWEAAYYKKLF
>few|TRGJ1/TRGJ2|TRGV4
TGTGCCACCTGGGGGAAGAATTATTATAAGAAACTCTTT
CATWGKNYYKKLF
>-|TRGJ1/TRGJ2|TRGV8
TGTGCCACCTCCCGCTATAAGAAACTCTTT
CATSRYKKLF
>few|TRGJP1|TRGV9
TGTGCCTTGTGGGAGGGGATAGATACCACTGGTTGGTTCAAGATATTT
CALWEGIDTTGWFKIF
>-|TRGJ1/TRGJ2|TRGV9
TGTGCCTTGTGGGAGGTTGGCCCTTATTATAAGAAACTCTTT
CALWEVGPYYKKLF
>-|TRGJ1/TRGJ2|TRGV5
TGTGCCACCTGGGACAGCCCGGAATGTTATAAGAAACTCTTT
CATWDSPECYKKLF
>-|TRGJ1/TRGJ2|TRGV5
TGTGCCACCTGGGACAAGACCAATAAGAAACTCTTT
CATWDKTNKKLF
>-|TRGJ1/TRGJ2|TRGV4
TGTGCCACCTGGGATAGCCATTACTATAAGAAACTCTTT
CATWDSHYYKKLF
>-|TRGJ1/TRGJ2|TRGV4
TGTGCCACCTGGAATGACCCACCTTTGGGTTATAAGAAACTCTTT
CATWNDPPLGYKKLF
>few|TRGJ1/TRGJ2|TRGV5
TGTGCCACCTGGGACAAGAAGAAACTCTTT
CATWDKKKLF
>few|TRGJ1/TRGJ2|TRGV4
TGTGCCACCTGGGGGTTTTATTATAAGAAACTCTTT
CATWGFYYKKLF
>-|TRGJP1|TRGV8
TGTGCCACCTGGGACAAAATGCTACCGAATACCACTGGTTGGTTCAAGATATTT
CATWDKMLPNTTGWFKIF
>few|TRGJ1/TRGJ2|TRGV9
TGTGCCTTGTGGGAGGTCCGTCCTTGCGGGAAACTCTTT
CALWEVRPCGKLF
>few|TRGJP1|TRGV4
TGTGCCACCTGGGATGGGCGCGGTGGTGGTTGGTTCAAGATATTT
CATWDGRGGGWFKIF
>few|TRGJ1/TRGJ2|TRGV3
TGTGCCACCTGGGACAGGCCTAAAATTTATAAGAAACTCTTT
CATWDRPKIYKKLF
>-|TRGJP2|TRGV8
TGTGCCACCTGGGATGGGGATTGGATCAAGACGTTT
CATWDGDWIKTF
>-|TRGJ1/TRGJ2|TRGV4
TGTGCCACCTGGGGTAATTATTATAAGAAACTCTTT
CATWGNYYKKLF
>-|TRGJP2|TRGV9
TGTGCCTTGTGGGAGGGAAGCCCAGGTTGGATCAAGACGTTT
CALWEGSPGWIKTF
>-|TRGJ1/TRGJ2|TRGV4
TGTGCCACCTGGAATGCCCATTATTATAAGAAACTCTTT
CATWNAHYYKKLF
>medium-sized|TRGJ1/TRGJ2|TRGV3
TGTGCCACCTGGGACAGGGAGAATTATTATAAGAAACTCTTT
CATWDRENYYKKLF
>-|TRGJ1/TRGJ2|TRGV4
TGTGCCACCTGGGATGGGCCTCAAACACGCAGATATAAGAAACTCTTT
CATWDGPQTRRYKKLF
>-|TRGJ1/TRGJ2|TRGV8
TGTGCCACCTGGGTATTGGAGAAACTCTTT
CATWVLEKLF
>few|TRGJP2|TRGV4
TGTGCCACCTGGGATGGAGGAAGTAGTGATTGGATCAAGACGTTT
CATWDGGSSDWIKTF
>few|TRGJ1/TRGJ2|TRGV3
TGTGCCACCTGGGCCCAGAATTATAAGAAACTCTTT
CATWAQNYKKLF
>-|TRGJ1/TRGJ2|TRGV9
TGTGCCTTGTGGGAGGTTAAGAATTATTATAAGAAACTCTTT
CALWEVKNYYKKLF
>few|TRGJP|TRGV9
TGTGCCTTGTGGATACAAGAGTTGGGCAAAGAAATCAAGGTATTT
CALWIQELGKEIKVF
>few|TRGJ1/TRGJ2|TRGV4
TGTGCCACCTGGAATGGACCTTATTATAAGAAACTCTTT
CATWNGPYYKKLF
>few|TRGJ1/TRGJ2|TRGV9
TGTGCCTTGTGGGTCCTACCTTATTATAAGAAACTCTTT
CALWVLPYYKKLF
>-|TRGJ1/TRGJ2|TRGV8
TGTGCCACCTGGGATAGAACCCCGAATTATTATAAGAAACTCTTT
CATWDRTPNYYKKLF
>few|TRGJ1/TRGJ2|TRGV3
TGTGCCACCTGGGACAGTGAAATTTATTATAAGAAACTCTTT
CATWDSEIYYKKLF
>few|TRGJ1/TRGJ2|TRGV5
TGTGCCACCTGGGACACCGGTTATTATAAGAAACTCTTT
CATWDTGYYKKLF
>-|TRGJP|TRGV9
TGTGCCTTGTGGGAGGGACCACAAGAGTTGGGCAAAAAAATCAAGGTATTT
CALWEGPQELGKKIKVF
>-|TRGJ1/TRGJ2|TRGV8
TGTGCCACCTGGGGTCGTCGGTGGAAACTCTTT
CATWGRRWKLF
>medium-sized|TRGJ1/TRGJ2|TRGV4
TGTGCCACCTGGGATATTTATAAGAAACTCTTT
CATWDIYKKLF
>-|TRGJ1/TRGJ2|TRGV4
TGTGCCACCTGGGATGGAGGGAAGAGTTATTATAAGAAACTCTTT
CATWDGGKSYYKKLF
>few|TRGJ1/TRGJ2|TRGV9
TGTGCCTTGTGGGAGGTGGTAAATTATTATAAGAAACTCTTT
CALWEVVNYYKKLF
>few|TRGJ1/TRGJ2|TRGV4
TGTGCCACCTGGGATGGCCGCCTTTATTATAAGAAACTCTTT
CATWDGRLYYKKLF
>few|TRGJP2|TRGV4
TGTGCCACCTGGGATGTTGCGAGTGATTGGATCAAGACGTTT
CATWDVASDWIKTF
>-|TRGJP2|TRGV2
TGTGCCAAACCATTTAGTAGTGATTGGATCAAGACGTTT
CAKPFSSDWIKTF
>few|TRGJ1/TRGJ2|TRGV4
TGTGCCACCTGGAAGCTTTATAAGAAACTCTTT
CATWKLYKKLF
>few|TRGJP1|TRGV8
TGTGCCACCTGGGATTTAAGCACTGGTTGGTTCAAGATATTT
CATWDLSTGWFKIF
>-|TRGJ1/TRGJ2|TRGV5
TGTGCCACCTGGGACACACAAAATTATTATAAGAAACTCTTT
CATWDTQNYYKKLF
>-|TRGJ1/TRGJ2|TRGV4
TGTGCCACCGATAATCTTTGGGTCTTT
CATDNLWVF
>-|TRGJ1/TRGJ2|TRGV2
TGTGCCTCAACGGGGGCTCCAAAACTCTTT
CASTGAPKLF
>-|TRGJ1/TRGJ2|TRGV3
TGTGCCACCTGGCCCGCCCTCTATTATTATAAGAAACTCTTT
CATWPALYYYKKLF
>few|TRGJ1/TRGJ2|TRGV5
TGTGCCACCTGGGACACTGCTCTGAATTATTATAAGAAACTCTTT
CATWDTALNYYKKLF